This entry is about one T cell receptor beta chain. V dropped 0 bases and J dropped 6 bases, with 15 bases sitting between them. Germline V CDR1 and CDR2: KGHSH, LQKENI. The CDR3 length is 16 residues. The sample comes from a study of blood T cell repertoires in COVID-19. Cohort allocation depended upon clinical history that participants reported. People in the exposed group encountered a COVID-19 case within 2 weeks before entering the study. Assay: immunoSEQ multiplex PCR; the TCRdb copy retains only in-frame clones and omits some. Of under 250,000 clones listed, roughly 85% were seen once; the top ten hold about 3.9%.

This chain joins TRBV18 and TRBJ2-4; no clear D gene. The sequencing input was PBMCs or T cells enriched from blood (not recorded which). This clonotype was obtained from a woman aged 40 to 50 who had been exposed to COVID-19. CDR3 sequence reads: CASSPPSPGLGNIQYF. The CDR3 coding sequence is TGTGCCAGCTCACCACCGTCCCCGGGTCTGGGAAACATTCAGTACTTC.